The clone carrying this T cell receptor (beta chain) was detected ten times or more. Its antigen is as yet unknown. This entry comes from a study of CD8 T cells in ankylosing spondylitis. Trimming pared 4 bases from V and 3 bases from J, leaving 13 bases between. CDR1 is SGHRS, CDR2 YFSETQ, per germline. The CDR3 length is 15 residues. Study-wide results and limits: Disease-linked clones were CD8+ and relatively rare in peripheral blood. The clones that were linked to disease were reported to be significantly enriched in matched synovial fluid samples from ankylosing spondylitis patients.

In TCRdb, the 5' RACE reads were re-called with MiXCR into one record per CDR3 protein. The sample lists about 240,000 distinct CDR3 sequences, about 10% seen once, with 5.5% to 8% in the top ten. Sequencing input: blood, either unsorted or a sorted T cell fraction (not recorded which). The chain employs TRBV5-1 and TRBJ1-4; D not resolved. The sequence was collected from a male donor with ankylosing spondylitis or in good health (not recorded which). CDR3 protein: CASSSNTPPNEKLFF. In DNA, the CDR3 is TGCGCCAGCAGCAGTAACACACCCCCTAATGAAAAACTGTTTTTT.